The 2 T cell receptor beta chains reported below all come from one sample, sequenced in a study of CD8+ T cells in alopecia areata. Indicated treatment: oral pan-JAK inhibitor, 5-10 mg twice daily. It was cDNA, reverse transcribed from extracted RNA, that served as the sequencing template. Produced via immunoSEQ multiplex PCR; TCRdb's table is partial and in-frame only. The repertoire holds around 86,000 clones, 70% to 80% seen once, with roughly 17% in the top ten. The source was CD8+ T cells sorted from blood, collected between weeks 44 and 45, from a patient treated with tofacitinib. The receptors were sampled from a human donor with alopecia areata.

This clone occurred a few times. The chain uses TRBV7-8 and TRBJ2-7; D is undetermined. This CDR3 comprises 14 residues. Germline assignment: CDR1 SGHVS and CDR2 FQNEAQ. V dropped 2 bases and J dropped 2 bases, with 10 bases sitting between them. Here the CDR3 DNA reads TGTGCCAGCAGCTTACTCGGAAGGGCCTACGAGCAGTACTTC. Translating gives CASSLLGRAYEQYF.

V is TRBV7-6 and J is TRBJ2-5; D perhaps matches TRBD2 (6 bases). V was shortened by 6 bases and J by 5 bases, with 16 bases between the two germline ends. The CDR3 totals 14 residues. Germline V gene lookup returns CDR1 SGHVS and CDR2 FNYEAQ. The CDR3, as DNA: TGTGCCAGCAGTTTGGCAGGAGGGCCGGAGACCCAGTACTTC. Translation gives CASSLAGGPETQYF.